The entry below describes one T cell receptor beta chain. This sample was included in a study of prognosis after radiotherapy for stage I lung cancer. Across the whole study: Roughly eleven patients had adenocarcinoma tumors, while squamous cell carcinoma tumors were found in over 5.

Multiplex PCR, run in two rounds, amplified TCR beta CDR3 from genomic DNA. It was primers specific to each TRBV and TRBJ gene that first-round PCR used. Using its own MiXCR run on the multiplex PCR reads, TCRdb lists one record per CDR3 protein. Among roughly 23,000 distinct CDR3 sequences listed, about 37% were seen once. Material: PBMCs, obtained before or after stereotactic body radiation therapy (not recorded which). The receptor's source is a donor aged 50 or older with non-small cell lung cancer.

The CDR3 sequence is CASSRTSGGGETQYF. The CDR3 DNA is TGTGCCAGCAGCAGGACTAGCGGAGGAGGAGAGACCCAGTACTTC. The chain employs TRBV7-2 and TRBJ2-5; TRBD2 matches at 10 bases. Losses at the gene ends were 5 bases for V and 4 bases for J; bases not matched to a gene: 7. The germline V gene has CDR1 SGHTA and CDR2 FQGNSA. The CDR3 is 15 amino acids.